This T cell receptor beta chain was profiled in a study of spatial heterogeneity in lung cancer. As concerns this clonotype: What it binds is unknown.

Germline-derived CDR1 and CDR2 are MDHEN and SYDVKM. V lost 7 bases, J lost 14 bases, and 32 bases lay in between. This CDR3 has 16 residues. Time point described: sample taken at primary tumor resection. Whole RNA, which was extracted from tumor, nontumor lung tissue or frozen PBMC, was sequenced without any cell sorting. Whole-study findings and limits: Counts of expanded alpha and beta TCRs within tumors tracked the tumor nonsynonymous mutation count.

TCRdb called the 5' RACE reads again in MiXCR, with one record for every CDR3 protein. The table lists some 6,500 distinct CDR3 sequences, 8.5% to 10% of them singletons, with more than 20% in the top ten. The V gene is TRBV28, the J gene TRBJ1-1, with D unresolved. This sequence originates from a female donor with early-stage non-small cell lung cancer. The specimen comprised lung tumor tissue, sampled at surgery. The CDR3 DNA reads TGTGCCAGCACCTGCCCGGCAGGCCCCCCGGGATGTGTTGCCTTCTTT. Its translation is CASTCPAGPPGCVAFF. Together with reference TRBV28 and TRBJ1-1, the CDR3 gives the full variable domain: DVKVTQSSRYLVKRTGEKVFLECVQDMDHENMFWYRQDPGLGLRLIYFSYDVKMKEKGDIPEGYSVSREKKERFSLILESASTNQTSMYLCASTCPAGPPGCVAFFGQGTRLTVV.